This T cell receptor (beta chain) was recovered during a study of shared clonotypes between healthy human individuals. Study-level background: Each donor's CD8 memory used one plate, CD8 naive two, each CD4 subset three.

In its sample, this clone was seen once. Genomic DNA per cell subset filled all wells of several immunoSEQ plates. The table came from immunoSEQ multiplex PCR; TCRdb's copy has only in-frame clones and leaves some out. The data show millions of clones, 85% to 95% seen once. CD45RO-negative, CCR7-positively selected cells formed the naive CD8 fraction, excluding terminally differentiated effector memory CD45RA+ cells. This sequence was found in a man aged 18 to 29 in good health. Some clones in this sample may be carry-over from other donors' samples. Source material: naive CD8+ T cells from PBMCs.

This CDR3 reads CASGEDYPYTDTQYF. The CDR3 bases are TGTGCTAGTGGTGAGGACTATCCTTACACAGATACGCAGTATTTT. The chain recombines TRBV12-5 with TRBJ2-3; D is perhaps TRBD2 (6 bases). V was trimmed by 5 bases and J by 2 bases, leaving 14 bases between them. Germline values: CDR1 LGHNT, CDR2 FRNRAP. The CDR3 is made up of 15 amino acids.